Each of the 24 T cell receptor beta chains below was sequenced from the same sample in a study of regulatory T cells in long-lasting Graves disease. The sample's time point: persistent/refractory GD, antithyroid drugs over 5 years with positive TRAb. The TCR library was made from RNA that had been extracted from PBMCs in TRIzol. Combining iRepertoire HTBI primers with Arm-PCR of CDR3 regions, the authors built TCR beta libraries. TCRdb redid the calling of the multiplex PCR reads with MiXCR, one entry per CDR3 protein. The sample has 700,000 or so distinct CDR3 sequences, roughly 30% seen once. The material sequenced was peripheral blood mononuclear cells (PBMCs), taken when the disease was refractory, from a patient treated with antithyroid drugs. These receptors all come from a female donor with Graves disease.

This clonotype was observed a few times. The V and J genes are TRBV28 and TRBJ2-3; tentative D call: TRBD2 (5 bases). The CDR3 runs 13 residues. V was shortened by 5 bases and J by 6 bases, with 12 bases between the two germline ends. Germline V CDR1 and CDR2: MDHEN, SYDVKM. The CDR3 is CASSPSDLDTQYF. The CDR3 nucleotides read TGTGCCAGCAGTCCCTCGGACTTGGATACGCAGTATTTT.

The CDR3 here is CASSYYGANQPQHF. For the CDR3, the DNA is TGTGCCAGCAGTTACTATGGGGCCAATCAGCCCCAGCATTTT. The chain has TRBV6-9 and TRBJ1-5, with D possibly being TRBD1 (5 bases). Trimming left V 3 bases short and J 3 bases short, with 9 bases between. This CDR3 contains 14 residues. CDR1 MNHGY and CDR2 SVAAGI come from the germline V gene.

The CDR3 nucleotides are TGTGCCAGCAGTGAAGAATGGAGCGGGACCTTCTCCGAGCAGTACTTC. It specifies CASSEEWSGTFSEQYF. The chain is built from TRBV6-1 and TRBJ2-7, with TRBD2 matching 7 bases. The CDR3 is 16 residues long. Germline V gives CDR1 MNHNS, CDR2 SASEGT. Trimming at V came to 1 base and at J to 6 bases, leaving 12 bases not matched to a gene.

J is TRBJ2-2 and V is TRBV6-1; 14 positions agree with TRBD2. Germline-derived CDR1 and CDR2 are MNHNS and SASEGT. The CDR3 contains 16 residues. CDR3 protein: CRAERLAGGDTGELFF. The CDR3 DNA is TGTAGGGCCGAGAGACTAGCGGGAGGGGACACCGGGGAGCTGTTTTTT.

There are a few counts of this clonotype. The gene calls are TRBV20-1 and TRBJ2-7, with 8 bases matching TRBD1. The CDR3 is 13 amino acids. V lost 6 bases to trimming and J lost 6 bases; unmatched junction nucleotides: 10. Per the germline V gene, CDR1 is DFQATT and CDR2 is SNEGSKA (reference sequence). The CDR3 region has the DNA TGCAGTGCCGAGCCGGGACAGGTAACCGAGCAGTACTTC. The encoded protein is CSAEPGQVTEQYF.

V is TRBV20-1 and J is TRBJ2-5; the D gene is possibly TRBD2 (5 bases). CDR3 size: 14 residues. Germline V lookup: CDR1 DFQATT, CDR2 SNEGSKA (reference sequence). V lost 1 base, J lost 7 bases, and 16 bases lay in between. The CDR3 DNA sequence: TGCAGTGCTAGAGGAGAAGCGGTATTGGGGACCCAGTACTTC. Its protein product is CSARGEAVLGTQYF.

With respect to this clonotype: The junction and the germline gene differ at one end; a read error may be behind it. The chain links TRBV6-2 or TRBV6-3 to TRBJ2-5, with unresolved D. Germline V gene data show CDR1 as MNHEY and CDR2 as SVGEGT. The length of the CDR3 is 15 residues. Here the CDR3 DNA reads TGTGCCAGCAACCCGGCGGTCTACAGCCAAAAGACCCAGTACTTC. It is translated as CASNPAVYSQKTQYF.

The rearrangement uses TRBV7-2 and TRBJ1-6; TRBD1 is a possible D gene (5 bases). V dropped 5 bases and J dropped 7 bases, with 12 bases sitting between them. The CDR3 spans 14 residues. Looked up from germline, CDR1 is SGHTA and CDR2 is FQGNSA. The CDR3 bases are TGTGCCAGCAGCCTGCAGGGTCACAATTCACCCCTCCACTTT. Its protein product is CASSLQGHNSPLHF.

This clonotype showed up many times. This chain uses TRBV6-1 with TRBJ1-1; maybe TRBD1 (5 bases). Germline lookup yields CDR1 MNHNS and CDR2 SASEGT. The germline V and J ends were trimmed by 3 bases and 0 bases, with 5 bases remaining between them. The CDR3 length is 13 residues. The CDR3 spells CASSETVNTEAFF. CDR3 nucleotide sequence: TGTGCCAGCAGTGAGACAGTGAACACTGAAGCTTTCTTT.

This clonotype has at least ten counts. This sequence joins TRBV6-1 and TRBJ2-5; D not resolved. V lost 0 bases and J 5 bases, leaving 10 bases between the germline ends. Germline assignment: CDR1 MNHNS and CDR2 SASEGT. This CDR3 contains 14 residues. This CDR3 is CASSEASKGETQYF. In DNA form, the CDR3 reads TGTGCCAGCAGTGAAGCCTCCAAAGGGGAGACCCAGTACTTC.

The V gene is TRBV5-1, the J gene TRBJ1-1; D is undetermined. In germline, CDR1 is SGHRS, CDR2 YFSETQ. There are 14 residues in the CDR3. Trimming pared 4 bases from V and 1 base from J, leaving 11 bases between. CDR3 region: CASSQIPGNTEAFF. The DNA for the CDR3 is TGCGCCAGCAGCCAAATACCAGGGAACACTGAAGCTTTCTTT.

The J gene is TRBJ1-1, the V gene TRBV7-3, with D maybe TRBD1 (6 bases). Per the germline V gene, CDR1 is SGHTA and CDR2 is FQGTGA. Trimming left V 5 bases short and J 0 bases short, with 16 bases between. The CDR3 consists of 16 residues. The CDR3 spells CASSPTGPPMNTEAFF. The DNA for the CDR3 is TGTGCCAGCAGCCCTACAGGGCCCCCCATGAACACTGAAGCTTTCTTT.

The gene calls are TRBV20-1 and TRBJ1-1; maybe TRBD1 (6 bases). V was pared by 0 bases and J by 5 bases, with 13 bases between. The CDR3 runs 14 residues. CDR1 is DFQATT and CDR2 is SNEGSKA in the germline V gene (reference sequence). The CDR3 is CSARDSGGRTEAFF. The CDR3 nucleotides read TGCAGTGCTAGAGATTCCGGGGGCCGGACTGAAGCTTTCTTT.

In this sample, this clonotype turned up once. The CDR3 sequence: CASSLTPWGATDTGELFF. The CDR3 DNA reads TGTGCCAGCAGCCTGACCCCCTGGGGGGCGACGGACACCGGGGAGCTGTTTTTT. The chain couples TRBV9 to TRBJ2-2; either TRBD1 or TRBD2 may supply D (6 bases each). The CDR3 sequence is 18 residues long. Per the germline V gene, CDR1 is SGDLS and CDR2 is YYNGEE. Trimming stripped 4 bases from V and 3 bases from J, with 22 bases between.

This clonotype was seen only a few times. V and J are TRBV30 and TRBJ1-2; D not certain. Trimming cost V 3 bases and J 6 bases, with 17 bases left between them. CDR1 and CDR2 (germline): GTSNPN, SVGIG (reference sequence). CDR3 length: 14 amino acids. The CDR3 protein is CAWSVGFKENGYTF. The DNA for the CDR3 is TGTGCCTGGAGCGTCGGGTTTAAGGAGAATGGCTACACCTTC.

The V gene is TRBV10-2, the J gene TRBJ2-5; 11 bases align to TRBD2. Unmatched junction bases numbered 4, after V lost 3 bases and J lost 4 bases. Germline V gene sequence: CDR1 WSHSY, CDR2 SAAADI. The CDR3 totals 15 residues. CDR3 nucleotides: TGCGCCAGCAGTGATAGCGGGAGGGCCGCAGAGACCCAGTACTTC. This sequence encodes CASSDSGRAAETQYF.

The CDR3 nucleotides read TGTGCCAGCAGTCGCAGCGGGACTAGGCACAATGAGCAGTTCTTC. Translation gives CASSRSGTRHNEQFF. The chain has TRBV5-6 and TRBJ2-1; 8 positions agree with TRBD2. The CDR3 spans 15 residues. V lost 5 bases to trimming and J lost 5 bases; unmatched junction nucleotides: 9. Germline V lookup: CDR1 SGHDT, CDR2 YYEEEE.

The chain carries TRBV30 and TRBJ2-2; D unresolved. The CDR3 consists of 15 residues. Germline values: CDR1 GTSNPN, CDR2 SVGIG (reference sequence). Trimming took 0 bases from V and 7 from J, leaving 15 bases between them. CDR3 protein: CAWSVLWAGYGELFF. DNA for the CDR3: TGTGCCTGGAGTGTACTATGGGCCGGGTACGGGGAGCTGTTTTTT.

This clonotype has just one count. The chain employs TRBV12-3 or TRBV12-4 and TRBJ2-7; D is perhaps TRBD2 (5 bases). This CDR3 contains 15 residues. The ends were cut back, 8 bases at V and 2 bases at J, with 19 bases in the middle. CDR3 protein: CASSVPRTDAYEQYF. CDR3 nucleotides: TGTGCCAGCTCCGTCCCCAGGACTGATGCCTACGAGCAGTACTTC.

The J gene is TRBJ1-5, the V gene TRBV7-2, with 10 bases that match TRBD1. V dropped 5 bases and J dropped 3; count of bases not matched to a gene: 4. Germline V gene sequence: CDR1 SGHTA, CDR2 FQGNSA. This CDR3 is 15 amino acids long. CDR3 in amino acids: CASSGDRGYNQPQHF. CDR3 DNA sequence: TGTGCCAGCAGCGGGGACAGGGGTTACAATCAGCCCCAGCATTTT.

This clonotype has only a few counts. The V gene is TRBV7-9, the J gene TRBJ1-4; D is undetermined. Germline CDR1 and CDR2: SEHNR and FQNEAQ (reference sequence). CDR3 length equals 16 residues. With 3 bases removed from V and 4 bases from J, the gap between germline ends came to 15 bases. The CDR3 is CASSFSVGQYNEKLFF. For the CDR3, the DNA is TGTGCCAGCAGCTTTTCGGTAGGGCAGTATAATGAAAAACTGTTTTTT.

This clonotype appeared a few times. The chain joins TRBV29-1 to TRBJ1-2; D remains unclear. The germline V gene encodes CDR1 SQVTM and CDR2 ANQGSEA. The V and J ends lost 2 bases and 4 bases respectively, with 5 bases between them. CDR3 size: 11 residues. This CDR3 is CSVEQLYGYTF. The CDR3 region has the DNA TGCAGCGTTGAACAGCTCTATGGCTACACCTTC. Based on the CDR3 plus reference TRBV29-1 and TRBJ1-2, the full variable domain is SAVISQKPSRDICQRGTSLTIQCQVDSQVTMMFWYRQQPGQSLTLIATANQGSEATYESGFVIDKFPISRPNLTFSTLTVSNMSPEDSSIYLCSVEQLYGYTFGSGTRLTVV.

This clonotype was counted a few times. The germline gene is not matched at one end of the junction; a read error may be the cause. This chain joins TRBV20-1 and TRBJ2-7; D not certain. This CDR3 has 11 residues. Germline V gives CDR1 DFQATT, CDR2 SNEGSKA (reference sequence). The CDR3 loop reads CSAGDRYEQYF. The CDR3 nucleotides read TGCAGTGCTGGAGACCGTTACGAGCAGTACTTC.

This clonotype has ten or more counts. CDR3 DNA sequence: TGTGCCAGCAGTCCCGGACAGGGGTTGGCGGGAGGCTGGGAGCAGTACTTC. The encoded protein is CASSPGQGLAGGWEQYF. The V and J genes are TRBV12-3 or TRBV12-4 and TRBJ2-7, with D possibly being TRBD1 (9 bases). V was shortened by 5 bases and J by 7 bases, with 27 bases between the two germline ends. This CDR3 has 17 amino acids.